This record covers a single T cell receptor (beta chain). The record originates from a study of cytomegalovirus exposure and HLA in healthy donors. This CDR3 contains 13 residues. The germline gives CDR1 SGHRS, CDR2 YFSETQ. Trimming pared 1 base from V and 3 bases from J, leaving 7 bases between. The PCR contained 60 Vbeta and 13 Jbeta primers. Clones were read by immunoSEQ multiplex PCR, and TCRdb kept only the in-frame ones, dropping some. The table has 150,000 to 200,000 clones, approximately 82% seen once. The chain combines TRBV5-1 with TRBJ2-5; D is unresolved. This TCR was recovered from a man aged 18 to 29 in good health and CMV-seropositive. Sequencing input: PBMCs. Here the CDR3 DNA reads TGCGCCAGCAGCTTGTTAGAGGAAGAGACCCAGTACTTC. It translates to CASSLLEEETQYF.